The 21 T cell receptor beta chains presented below share a single source sample, sequenced in a study of T-cell memory formation after mild COVID-19. MiXCR, applied by TCRdb to the 5' RACE reads, yields one record per CDR3 protein. The table records 150,000 to 200,000 distinct CDR3 sequences, around 10% of them present only once. Sequencing was done on a sample of PBMCs or a T cell subset sorted from them (not recorded which). The receptors come from a man aged 18 to 29 who had mild COVID-19 (a few samples of this study predate the infection). Cell type and time point are not known.

This chain connects TRBV5-6 to TRBJ1-3; unclear D gene. The V end was cut by 4 bases, the J end by 1 base, with 6 bases between. The CDR3 has 13 amino acids. Germline CDR1 is SGHDT and CDR2 is YYEEEE. The CDR3 DNA reads as TGTGCCAGCAGCGTGAGGTCTGGAAACACCATATATTTT. Translated: CASSVRSGNTIYF.

This clonotype was seen only a few times. The V and J genes are TRBV20-1 and TRBJ2-7; 12 bases agree with TRBD1. CDR3 length: 14 amino acids. V shed 6 bases and J 7 bases; nucleotides not matched to a gene: 10. The germline V gene has CDR1 DFQATT and CDR2 SNEGSKA (reference sequence). CDR3: CSASRGQGAWEQYF. CDR3 sequence (DNA): TGCAGTGCGTCGCGGGGACAGGGGGCGTGGGAGCAGTACTTC.

This clonotype was detected a few times. The J gene is TRBJ2-1, the V gene TRBV15; TRBD2 agrees at 10 bases. J lost 2 bases, V lost 4 bases, and 5 bases had no gene match. This CDR3 has 16 residues. The germline V gene has CDR1 LNHNV and CDR2 YYDKDF (reference sequence). The CDR3 spells CATSTRTSGAYNEQFF. The CDR3 DNA follows: TGTGCCACCAGCACGAGGACTAGCGGTGCCTACAATGAGCAGTTCTTC.

This chain joins TRBV10-3 and TRBJ2-3; possible D gene TRBD1, 5 bases. Germline CDR1 reads ENHRY; CDR2 reads SYGVKD. The ends were cut back, 3 bases at V and 3 bases at J, with 10 bases in the middle. The CDR3 is made up of 14 amino acids. CDR3 bases: TGTGCCATCAGTGATCAGGGTCAAACAGATACGCAGTATTTT. Residues: CAISDQGQTDTQYF.

CDR3 amino acids: CAATLSGNTIYF. CDR3 bases: TGTGCCGCCACCCTGTCTGGAAACACCATATATTTT. This chain connects TRBV12-3 or TRBV12-4 to TRBJ1-3; D remains ambiguous. V was pared by 11 bases and J by 1 base, with 9 bases between. CDR3 size: 12 residues.

The chain joins TRBV4-1 to TRBJ2-5; perhaps TRBD1 as D (5 bases). CDR1 is MGHRA and CDR2 is YSYEKL in the germline V gene. This CDR3 region has 15 residues. Trimming pared 2 bases from V and 2 bases from J, leaving 12 bases between. The CDR3: CASSQRTILQETQYF. CDR3 nucleotides: TGCGCCAGCAGCCAAAGGACAATTCTTCAAGAGACCCAGTACTTC.

The table lists this clonotype with many counts. This chain connects TRBV7-2 to TRBJ2-4; 7 nucleotides match TRBD1. The CDR3 sequence is 14 residues long. V shed 10 bases, J shed 0 bases, and the junction held 6 bases outside the gene matches. From germline, CDR1 is SGHTA and CDR2 FQGNSA. CDR3 sequence: CATGTDIAKNIQYF. Here the CDR3 DNA reads TGTGCCACAGGGACAGATATAGCCAAAAACATTCAGTACTTC.

The V call is TRBV18, the J call TRBJ2-2; D is unclear. The ends were cut back, 8 bases at V and 2 bases at J, with 12 bases in the middle. The CDR3 has 14 residues. The germline V gene encodes CDR1 KGHSH and CDR2 LQKENI. CDR3 sequence reads: CASTENRNTGELFF. The DNA for the CDR3 is TGTGCCAGCACCGAGAACAGAAACACCGGGGAGCTGTTTTTT.

V is TRBV20-1 and J is TRBJ1-2; tentative D call: TRBD1 (5 bases). CDR3 length equals 13 residues. CDR1 and CDR2 from the germline V gene are DFQATT and SNEGSKA (reference sequence). Trimming cost V 5 bases and J 1 base, with 11 bases left between them. This CDR3 is CSAPLGGNYGYTF. Here the CDR3 DNA reads TGCAGTGCTCCCCTGGGGGGTAACTATGGCTACACCTTC.

This clonotype was observed a handful of times. The chain recombines TRBV2 with TRBJ2-1; D gene uncertain. V lost 8 bases and J lost 7, with 12 bases in between. The V gene's germline CDR1 is SNHLY and CDR2 FYNNEI. There are 12 residues in the CDR3. DNA for the CDR3: TGTGCCAGCCGCCAGCTGGGGAATGAGCAGTTCTTC. Amino acids: CASRQLGNEQFF.

There are a few counts of this clonotype. The V call is TRBV28, the J call TRBJ2-7; D is uncertain. The ends were cut back, 8 bases at V and 2 bases at J, with 13 bases in the middle. Germline CDR1 and CDR2: MDHEN and SYDVKM. This CDR3 has 13 amino acids. The CDR3 reads CASQRRSTYEQYV. The CDR3 bases are TGTGCCAGCCAAAGACGGTCAACCTACGAGCAGTACGTC.

This clonotype was detected a few times. The V and J genes are TRBV6-6 and TRBJ1-5, with D maybe TRBD1 (6 bases). Germline CDR1 and CDR2: MNHNY and SVGAGI (reference sequence). With 5 bases removed from V and 6 bases from J, the gap between germline ends came to 20 bases. The CDR3 length is 16 residues. The CDR3 protein is CASSRALQGGGQPQHF. As DNA, the CDR3 is TGTGCCAGCAGTCGCGCGCTACAGGGAGGCGGTCAGCCCCAGCATTTT.

This clonotype was observed at least ten times. J is TRBJ2-5 and V is TRBV20-1, with D perhaps assigned TRBD1 or TRBD2 (6 bases each). The CDR3 totals 14 residues. Germline values: CDR1 DFQATT, CDR2 SNEGSKA (reference sequence). Trimming removed 5 bases from V and 0 bases from J, with 13 bases in between. CDR3 DNA: TGCAGTGCTCGGGGGCTATGGCACCAAGAGACCCAGTACTTC. This sequence encodes CSARGLWHQETQYF.

This clonotype was observed many times. This chain connects TRBV5-5 to TRBJ1-2; 7 bases map to TRBD1. CDR3 length: 14 residues. Germline trimming cut 4 bases from V and 5 bases from J; bases unmatched to any gene: 8. Germline CDR1 and CDR2: SGHKS and YYEKEE (reference sequence). The CDR3, as DNA: TGTGCCAGCAGCATAAATCCGGGACAGTATGGCTACACCTTC. Encoded protein: CASSINPGQYGYTF.

J is TRBJ2-3 and V is TRBV5-5, with 15 bases that match TRBD2. With 4 bases clipped from V and 6 bases from J, the junction kept 9 bases outside the gene matches. Germline values: CDR1 SGHKS, CDR2 YYEKEE (reference sequence). The CDR3 loop spans 17 amino acids. This CDR3 is CASSPPGLAGGSDTQYF. In nucleotides, the CDR3 is TGTGCCAGCAGCCCGCCGGGACTAGCGGGGGGATCGGATACGCAGTATTTT.

The gene calls are TRBV6-5 and TRBJ1-3; D unresolved. Trimming pared 0 bases from V and 2 bases from J, leaving 11 bases between. Germline CDR1 and CDR2: MNHEY and SVGAGI. This CDR3 comprises 16 residues. CDR3 coding DNA: TGTGCCAGCAGTTACTCAGGACCAGGCCCTGGAAACACCATATATTTT. Translating gives CASSYSGPGPGNTIYF.

Only a few counts were recorded for this clonotype. CDR3 loop: CATSREQGTNEKLFF. DNA for the CDR3: TGTGCCACCAGCAGGGAGCAGGGCACTAATGAAAAACTGTTTTTT. The V gene is TRBV15, the J gene TRBJ1-4, with D possibly TRBD1 on 5 matching bases. CDR3 length: 15 residues. Germline V CDR1 and CDR2: LNHNV, YYDKDF (reference sequence). Trimming took 3 bases from V and 2 from J, leaving 10 bases between them.

This chain connects TRBV6-5 to TRBJ2-7; TRBD1 aligns across 11 bases. The V and J ends lost 4 bases and 1 base, in that order; junction bases with no gene match: 0. The CDR3 covers 14 residues. Germline assignment: CDR1 MNHEY and CDR2 SVGAGI. In DNA form, the CDR3 reads TGTGCCAGCAGTTGGGACAGGGGGTCCTACGAGCAGTACGTC. Translation: CASSWDRGSYEQYV.

In its sample, this clonotype was seen many times. The J gene is TRBJ2-1, the V gene TRBV5-1; 7 positions match TRBD1. Trimming cost V 4 bases and J 9 bases; bases outside gene matches: 10. Germline assignment: CDR1 SGHRS and CDR2 YFSETQ. The CDR3 covers 14 residues. The CDR3 sequence is CASSVGQLKGEQFF. Here the CDR3 DNA reads TGCGCCAGCAGCGTGGGACAGCTCAAAGGTGAGCAGTTCTTC.

This clonotype has a handful of counts. The rearrangement links TRBV21-1 to TRBJ2-3. TRBV21-1 is deemed a pseudogene. The CDR3 runs 16 residues. The CDR3 loop reads CASSKALVRSTDTQYF. CDR3 nucleotides: TGTGCCAGCAGCAAAGCCCTAGTCAGGAGTACAGATACGCAGTATTTT.

This chain connects TRBV6-5 to TRBJ2-2; 8 bases are shared with TRBD1. The junction had 7 bases not matched to a gene; V was cut back by 4 bases and J by 6 bases. From germline, CDR1 is MNHEY and CDR2 SVGAGI. CDR3 size: 15 residues. The CDR3 here is CASSLGRGRSGELFF. The CDR3 bases are TGTGCCAGCAGTTTGGGCAGGGGGCGCTCCGGGGAGCTGTTTTTT.